Listed below are T cell receptor beta chains from one sample, sequenced in a study of radiation and T cells in renal cell carcinoma. Profiling relied on immunoSEQ multiplex PCR, and the TCRdb table lists in-frame clones only, not all of them. The sample includes tens of thousands of clones, roughly four fifths seen only once; the top ten take approximately 6.4%. The sample in question was blood, obtained from a patient whose treatment included radiotherapy and nephrectomy. The origin of the receptors is a man aged 55 to 70 with renal cell carcinoma. Both conserved end residues are part of each CDR3. The D gene is left open where the match is weak.

TRBD1 | TRBJ2-3 | TRBV14 | CASSRRTGRVDTQYF
- | TRBJ2-1 | TRBV25-1 | CASSERRAAYNEQFF
- | TRBJ2-7 | TRBV7-2 | CASSLFGQTYEQYF
- | TRBJ2-5 | TRBV6-5 | CASSYDSPAETQYF
TRBD1 | TRBJ2-3 | TRBV7-2 | CASSWGQDTQYF
- | TRBJ1-1 | TRBV5-1 | CASSLKAGTSEAFF
TRBD2 | TRBJ2-7 | TRBV6-5 | CASSYRGTSEQYF
- | TRBJ1-1 | TRBV11-1 | CASSPRQAIAFF
- | TRBJ2-7 | TRBV4-3 | CASSQEGGSYEQYF
- | TRBJ2-7 | TRBV5-4 | CASTRWGGGYEQYF
TRBD2 | TRBJ2-4 | TRBV10-3 | CATALAGDSRNIQYF
- | TRBJ1-2 | TRBV4-2 | CASSQEEGPGIYGYTF
- | TRBJ2-3 | TRBV7-8 | CASSLIGADTQYF
- | TRBJ2-5 | TRBV28 | CASSLLWAGYQETQYF
TRBD1 | TRBJ1-1 | TRBV15 | CATSRDPGGWNTEAFF
TRBD2 | TRBJ2-1 | TRBV29-1 | CSVEVSLAGGTVHNEQFF
TRBD1 | TRBJ2-5 | TRBV28 | CASSPNTGAVETQYF
- | TRBJ1-1 | TRBV7-2 | CASNLLWQGGLNTEAFF
- | TRBJ1-1 | TRBV27 | CASSQYLRVNTEAFF
- | TRBJ1-5 | TRBV7-8 | CASSHGGELNQPQHF
- | TRBJ2-1 | TRBV15 | CATSSSVSSYNEQFF
TRBD1 | TRBJ2-2 | TRBV5-8 | CASSTGQGVTKELFF
TRBD2 | TRBJ2-1 | TRBV5-6 | CASSGGLGYDEQFF
- | TRBJ2-1 | TRBV7-6 | CASSLVDNEQFF
- | TRBJ2-3 | TRBV5-6 | CASSLSPRTDTQYF
TRBD2 | TRBJ2-7 | TRBV4-1 | CASSQDLGASGSPRGYEQYF
TRBD2 | TRBJ2-3 | TRBV10-3 | CAIAGGPADTQYF
- | - | TRBV2 | CASSALVGPDEQYF
TRBD2 | TRBJ2-5 | TRBV7-2 | CASSSGGGLKTQYF
TRBD2 | TRBJ2-1 | TRBV27 | CASSLGLAGLGEQFF
TRBD1 | TRBJ2-7 | TRBV11-1 | CASSSRQGVAYEQYF
- | TRBJ2-3 | TRBV9 | CASSVARWTDTQYF
- | TRBJ2-5 | TRBV4-3 | CASSQDGGIAQETQYF
TRBD2 | TRBJ2-7 | TRBV6-5 | CASSPGTSGSYEQYF
- | TRBJ2-5 | TRBV29-1 | CSVEEFNSQETQYF
- | TRBJ1-1 | TRBV4-1 | CASSQGDPQNTEAFF
TRBD2 | TRBJ2-3 | TRBV5-1 | CASSLELAGTDTQYF
- | TRBJ2-7 | TRBV11-2 | CASSFTDAYEQYF
- | TRBJ2-4 | TRBV7-9 | CASSEGLAKNIQYF
TRBD2 | TRBJ2-1 | TRBV4-2 | CARRTSGQFF
TRBD1 | TRBJ1-4 | TRBV6-6 | CASSYSTQGDEKLFF
TRBD1 | TRBJ1-1 | TRBV25-1 | CASSASSRGTEAFF
- | TRBJ2-7 | TRBV5-1 | CASSLVPGAYEQYF
- | TRBJ2-3 | TRBV15 | CATSRRLRDTQYF
- | TRBJ2-3 | TRBV5-1 | CASSLEQGSTDTQYF
TRBD2 | TRBJ2-4 | TRBV6-1 | CASSEEFPWTPSGRNIQYF
TRBD1 | TRBJ1-1 | TRBV19 | CASTRRQGANTEAFF
- | TRBJ2-7 | TRBV2 | CASKGDPYEQYF
- | TRBJ2-6 | TRBV10-1 | CASSESNREDLTYSGANVLTF
TRBD1 | TRBJ1-1 | TRBV10-3 | CATLSTGYAFF
TRBD2 | TRBJ2-1 | TRBV27 | CASSPDQAGGPYNEQFF
- | TRBJ2-3 | TRBV4-2 | CASSVLGPTDTQYF